What follows are 17 T cell receptor beta chains derived from one specimen sequenced in a study of CD4 and CD8 cells across lung adenocarcinoma regions. TCRdb reanalysed the PCR reads using MiXCR and keeps one entry per CDR3 protein. The sample consists of some 25,000 distinct CDR3 sequences, more than 40% of them appearing once. The specimen sequenced was CD8+ T cells from the center of a lung tumor. These receptors came from a male donor with lung adenocarcinoma. The CD4 and CD8 labels of this study may be unreliable.

A note on this clonotype: A read error may account for a junction end that differs from germline. The rearrangement joins TRBV6-1 to TRBJ2-4, with TRBD2 identical over 7 bases. The J call is doubtful: the DNA matches TRBJ2-3 better. The length of the CDR3 is 14 residues. CDR1 is MNHNS and CDR2 is SASEGT in the germline V gene. Here the CDR3 DNA reads TGCGGCGGCAGGGAGCGGGGAGCCAAAAACACGCAGTATTTT. Its translation is CGGRERGAKNTQYF.

This clonotype was picked up many times. The chain recombines TRBV7-6 with TRBJ1-4; tentative D call: TRBD1 (5 bases). V was trimmed by 6 bases and J by 4 bases, leaving 15 bases between them. CDR3 size: 15 residues. The V gene's germline CDR1 is SGHVS and CDR2 FNYEAQ. The CDR3 coding sequence is TGTGCCAGCAGTCCTTCCCGGGGCCGTAATGAAAAACTGTTTTTT. Translated, it gives CASSPSRGRNEKLFF.

The chain carries TRBV27 and TRBJ2-3; weak D call: TRBD2 (6 bases). The J call may be faulty, since TRBJ2-7 better matches the DNA end. CDR3 length: 14 residues. Germline lookup yields CDR1 MNHEY and CDR2 SMNVEV (reference sequence). The CDR3 nucleotides are TGTGCCAGCAGTCCCCGAGCGGGCACAGAGACGCAGTACTTC. Amino acids: CASSPRAGTETQYF.

This clonotype was observed many times. This clone may be a read error of a much larger clone one base away. The chain recombines TRBV6-1 with TRBJ2-1; D may be TRBD1 (5 bases). Germline V gene data show CDR1 as MNHNS and CDR2 as SASEGT. V lost 4 bases and J 9 bases, leaving 10 bases between the germline ends. The CDR3 spans 12 residues. The CDR3 nucleotides read TGTGCCAGCAGTGGACAGAGTTTTGAGCAGTTCTTC. It codes for CASSGQSFEQFF.

This clonotype was recorded many times. In nucleotides, the CDR3 is TGTGCCAGCAGCCCAACGGGGGGTTACTATGGCTACACCTTC. Protein product: CASSPTGGYYGYTF. The V and J genes are TRBV6-4 and TRBJ1-2, with D possibly being TRBD1 (5 bases). Germline V gene sequence: CDR1 MRHNA, CDR2 SNTAGT. V lost 6 bases to trimming and J lost 3 bases, with 14 bases between them. This CDR3 comprises 14 residues.

The chain uses TRBV6-1 and TRBJ2-2; D might be TRBD2 (7 bases). V was clipped by 6 bases and J by 1 base, with 12 bases between them. The CDR3 contains 15 residues. Germline V lookup: CDR1 MNHNS, CDR2 SASEGT. The CDR3 loop reads CASRGGGQNTGELFF. The CDR3 coding sequence is TGTGCCAGCAGGGGGGGGGGGCAGAACACCGGGGAGCTGTTTTTT.

This clonotype was counted ten times or more. The V call is TRBV4-1, the J call TRBJ2-7; possibly TRBD2 for D (5 bases). Germline CDR1 MGHRA, CDR2 YSYEKL. V lost 3 bases, J lost 2 bases, and 14 bases lay in between. CDR3 size: 15 residues. CDR3 amino acids: CASSQGPGSTYEQYF. As DNA, the CDR3 is TGCGCCAGCAGCCAGGGTCCGGGGTCGACCTACGAGCAGTACTTC.

This clonotype was detected a few times. The chain is built from TRBV3-1 and TRBJ1-2; D unclear. The CDR3 has 13 residues. Germline V CDR1 and CDR2: LGHDT, YNNKEL (reference sequence). V was pared by 8 bases and J by 4 bases, with 14 bases between. CDR3 in amino acids: CASATRGGYGYTF. CDR3 coding DNA: TGTGCCAGCGCCACCCGAGGAGGCTATGGCTACACCTTC.

The chain couples TRBV23-1 to TRBJ2-5; weak D call: TRBD1 (6 bases). TRBV23-1 is sorted into the ORF group, with uncertain function. The CDR3 totals 21 residues. V dropped 1 base and J dropped 5 bases, with 32 bases sitting between them. The chain's CDR3 is CASSQFLSSSEGETYRETQYF. CDR3 coding DNA: TGCGCCAGCAGTCAATTTTTATCGTCTAGTGAGGGGGAAACGTACCGGGAGACCCAGTACTTC.

The chain recombines TRBV6-1 with TRBJ2-3; D gene ambiguous. Judging by the DNA end, TRBJ2-7 fits better; the J call may be wrong. This CDR3 has 13 residues. CDR1 and CDR2 (germline): MNHNS, SASEGT. CDR3 region: CASSEQNTETQYF. Written as DNA, the CDR3 is TGTGCCAGCAGTGAACAGAACACAGAGACGCAGTACTTC.

The count of this clonotype is one. It is unclear where the CDR3 begins or ends on the DNA, so no DNA is shown, and the CDR3 is as TCRdb lists it. The genes are TRBV6-5 and TRBJ2-2; the D segment call TRBD2 is taken from the table without a DNA check. Inclusive of both ends, the CDR3 amounts to 23 amino acids. Germline-derived CDR1 and CDR2 are MNHEY and SVGAGI. The CDR3: CASSLGLEGTYEQYFGNTGELFF.

By sample share, this clonotype is medium-sized. The chain combines TRBV6-5 with TRBJ2-2; D not resolved. CDR3 length equals 14 residues. The V gene's germline CDR1 is MNHEY and CDR2 SVGAGI. Trimming left V 3 bases short and J 1 base short, with 6 bases between. The CDR3: CASSYWGNTGELFF. CDR3 bases: TGTGCCAGCAGTTATTGGGGGAACACCGGGGAGCTGTTTTTT.

The rearrangement uses TRBV10-3 and TRBJ2-5, with D possibly being TRBD2 (5 bases). The end of the DNA aligns better with TRBJ2-3, so the J call may be wrong. Germline V lookup: CDR1 ENHRY, CDR2 SYGVKD. The CDR3 runs 14 residues. The CDR3 loop is CAGSGDPHQETQYF. In nucleotides, the CDR3 is TGTGCGGGGAGTGGGGATCCCCATCAAGAGACCCAGTATTTT.

The chain employs TRBV11-3 and TRBJ2-5; perhaps D is TRBD1 or TRBD2 (5 bases each). Deletions cut 5 bases from V and 1 base from J, with 20 bases between. This CDR3 is 17 amino acids long. The germline CDR1 and CDR2 sequences are SGHNT and YENEEA. Written as DNA, the CDR3 is TGTGCCAGCAGCCGAGGCTTGGGGGAACCGACCCAAGAGACCCAGTACTTC. Its protein product is CASSRGLGEPTQETQYF. Combining the CDR3 with reference TRBV11-3 and TRBJ2-5 gives the whole variable domain EAGVVQSPRYKIIEKKQPVAFWCNPISGHNTLYWYLQNLGQGPELLIRYENEEAVDDSQLPKDRFSAERLKGVDSTLKIQPAELGDSAVYLCASSRGLGEPTQETQYFGPGTRLLVL.

The V call is TRBV9, the J call TRBJ2-3, with a tentative D call TRBD2 (6 bases). V dropped 0 bases and J dropped 4 bases, with 15 bases sitting between them. The CDR3 spans 16 residues. CDR1 SGDLS and CDR2 YYNGEE come from the germline V gene. The CDR3, as DNA: TGTGCCAGCAGCGTAGAGAGCGGGCCCCCCGCAGATACGCAGTATTTT. It is translated as CASSVESGPPADTQYF.

This rearrangement joins TRBV11-3 to TRBJ2-1; D remains unclear. Germline loops: CDR1 SGHNT, CDR2 YENEEA. The CDR3 runs 13 residues. V lost 0 bases, J lost 12 bases, and 12 bases lay in between. The CDR3 is CASSLDPRLGQFF. The CDR3 nucleotides read TGTGCCAGCAGCTTAGATCCCAGACTTGGGCAGTTCTTC.

J is TRBJ2-5 and V is TRBV6-1, with D perhaps being TRBD1 or TRBD2 (6 bases each). CDR1 and CDR2 from the germline V gene are MNHNS and SASEGT. V gave up 6 bases and J gave up 5 bases, with 22 bases separating them. This CDR3 region has 16 residues. Here the CDR3 DNA reads TGTGCCAGCAGGGGGGCCGGGACCGGGGGCGAGGAGACCCAGTACTTC. Amino acids: CASRGAGTGGEETQYF.